Below are 16 T cell receptor beta chains sequenced from a single sample in a study of T cells in Graves' hyperthyroidism and ophthalmopathy. Using RNA transcripts as the source, TCR beta CDR3 regions were amplified. With the HTBI primer set, the TCR CDR3 went through a first round of RT-PCR. TCRdb re-derived calls from the multiplex PCR reads in MiXCR, one entry per CDR3 protein. The sample records some 350,000 distinct CDR3 sequences, 15% to 20% being singletons. The source material was blood. These receptor sequences come from a woman aged 18-30 years with Graves' hyperthyroidism.

This clonotype was detected a few times. The genes are TRBV11-2 and TRBJ2-2, with D possibly being TRBD2 (6 bases). The CDR3 is 16 residues long. The germline gives CDR1 SGHAT, CDR2 FQNNGV. With 1 base removed from V and 3 bases from J, the gap between germline ends came to 12 bases. The CDR3 spells CASSLGVWGDTGELFF. As DNA, the CDR3 is TGTGCCAGCAGCTTAGGTGTCTGGGGGGACACCGGGGAGCTGTTTTTT.

The chain recombines TRBV12-3 or TRBV12-4 with TRBJ1-1; 7 bases are a match to TRBD1. V was pared by 6 bases and J by 4 bases, with 8 bases of the junction left unmatched. This CDR3 has 14 amino acids. CDR3 nucleotides: TGTGCCAGCAGACTGCTGACAGGGAGCACTGAAGCTTTCTTT. The encoded protein is CASRLLTGSTEAFF.

This clonotype came up many times. The chain recombines TRBV2 with TRBJ2-2, with 13 bases fitting TRBD2. Germline assignment: CDR1 SNHLY and CDR2 FYNNEI. The CDR3 runs to 16 residues. J was trimmed by 7 bases and V by 5 bases; bases with no gene match: 7. CDR3 residues: CASSRTSGGAIGELFF. Written as DNA, the CDR3 is TGTGCCAGCAGTAGAACTAGCGGGGGGGCCATCGGGGAGCTGTTTTTT.

This clonotype has ten or more counts. V and J are TRBV5-1 and TRBJ2-7; either TRBD1 or TRBD2 may supply D (6 bases each). This CDR3 comprises 14 residues. Germline CDR1 reads SGHRS; CDR2 reads YFSETQ. V lost 5 bases to trimming and J lost 1 base, with 13 bases between them. Here the CDR3 DNA reads TGCGCCAGCAGGAGACAGGAGGGATCCTACGAGCAGTACTTC. Translated, it gives CASRRQEGSYEQYF. Combining the CDR3 with reference TRBV5-1 and TRBJ2-7 gives the whole variable domain KAGVTQTPRYLIKTRGQQVTLSCSPISGHRSVSWYQQTPGQGLQFLFEYFSETQRNKGNFPGRFSGRQFSNSRSEMNVSTLELGDSALYLCASRRQEGSYEQYFGPGTRLTVT.

V usage is TRBV11-2 and J usage is TRBJ2-6; 11 bases match TRBD2. Germline values: CDR1 SGHAT, CDR2 FQNNGV. V shed 1 base and J 4 bases; nucleotides not matched to a gene: 6. CDR3 length: 18 amino acids. The CDR3 sequence: CASSLGAGLADGANVLTF. The CDR3 DNA reads as TGTGCCAGCAGCTTAGGTGCGGGACTAGCGGACGGGGCCAACGTCCTGACTTTC. The whole variable domain, remainder taken from reference TRBV11-2 and TRBJ2-6, is EAGVAQSPRYKIIEKRQSVAFWCNPISGHATLYWYQQILGQGPKLLIQFQNNGVVDDSQLPKDRFSAERLKGVDSTLKIQPAKLEDSAVYLCASSLGAGLADGANVLTFGAGSRLTVL.

This clonotype was detected many times. V is TRBV6-1 and J is TRBJ2-7; D gene ambiguous. This CDR3 is 13 amino acids long. Trimming took off 5 bases at V and 2 bases at J, with 10 bases between the two ends. Per the germline V gene, CDR1 is MNHNS and CDR2 is SASEGT. The CDR3 sequence is CASSQNPTYEQYF. CDR3 in DNA: TGTGCCAGCAGTCAAAATCCTACCTACGAGCAGTACTTC.

Only a few counts were recorded for this clonotype. The rearrangement links TRBV6-1 to TRBJ2-7; D assignment may be TRBD1 or TRBD2 (5 bases each). Germline V gives CDR1 MNHNS, CDR2 SASEGT. CDR3 size: 14 residues. The V and J ends lost 5 bases and 2 bases respectively, with 13 bases between them. This CDR3 is CASSPGTYTYEQYF. CDR3 coding DNA: TGTGCCAGCAGTCCCGGGACGTATACCTACGAGCAGTACTTC.

V usage is TRBV12-3 or TRBV12-4 and J usage is TRBJ1-1; 11 bases are shared with TRBD1. Trimming at V came to 8 bases and at J to 1 base, leaving 3 bases not matched to a gene. The CDR3 loop spans 14 amino acids. The CDR3, as DNA: TGTGCCAGCGGGACAGGGGGAACGAACACTGAAGCTTTCTTT. It translates to CASGTGGTNTEAFF.

The sample holds a few counts of this clonotype. The V call is TRBV11-1, the J call TRBJ2-7; TRBD1 matches 9 bases. V lost 5 bases, J lost 5 bases, and 13 bases stayed unmatched. This CDR3 is built from 16 residues. Germline values: CDR1 SGHAT, CDR2 FQDESV (reference sequence). The CDR3 coding sequence is TGTGCCAGCAGCGAACCGACAGGGGGGGTGTTCGACGAGCAGTACTTC. Amino acids: CASSEPTGGVFDEQYF.

This clonotype has just a few counts. V and J are TRBV9 and TRBJ2-2; weak D call: TRBD1 (5 bases). Trimming shortened V by 1 base and J by 4 bases, and 17 bases separated the two germline ends. The CDR3 runs 17 residues. Germline CDR1 SGDLS, CDR2 YYNGEE. The CDR3 is CASSVPQGWSGTGELFF. CDR3 bases: TGTGCCAGCAGCGTACCCCAGGGATGGTCGGGCACCGGGGAGCTGTTTTTT.

Comment on this clonotype: This sequence may be a read error, since a much larger clone differs from it by one base. The chain uses TRBV27 and TRBJ2-7; D not resolved. Germline V lookup: CDR1 MNHEY, CDR2 SMNVEV (reference sequence). The CDR3 totals 14 residues. Trimming took off 6 bases at V and 3 bases at J, with 15 bases between the two ends. CDR3 in amino acids: CASSKGLLNYEQYV. The CDR3, as DNA: TGTGCCAGCAGCAAAGGTTTACTCAACTACGAGCAGTACGTC.

The chain employs TRBV6-4 and TRBJ1-2, with D unresolved. CDR3 size: 13 residues. Germline V lookup: CDR1 MRHNA, CDR2 SNTAGT. The V and J ends lost 9 bases and 6 bases respectively, with 17 bases between them. CDR3 loop: CASSHGPGNGYTF. The CDR3, as DNA: TGTGCCAGTAGTCATGGCCCGGGAAATGGCTACACCTTC.

This clonotype was detected ten times or more. The J gene is TRBJ2-5, the V gene TRBV2; 11 bases fit TRBD2. Trimming cost V 4 bases and J 4 bases; bases outside gene matches: 8. The CDR3 has 16 amino acids. Germline CDR1 and CDR2: SNHLY and FYNNEI. CDR3 coding DNA: TGTGCCAGCAGTGTGCGTAGCGGGGGGGCCCGAGAGACCCAGTACTTC. This encodes CASSVRSGGARETQYF. Complete variable domain (other parts from reference TRBV2 and TRBJ2-5): EPEVTQTPSHQVTQMGQEVILRCVPISNHLYFYWYRQILGQKVEFLVSFYNNEISEKSEIFDDQFSVERPDGSNFTLKIRSTKLEDSAMYFCASSVRSGGARETQYFGPGTRLLVL.

This clonotype was seen more than once but under ten times. This chain links TRBV7-9 with TRBJ1-3, with D maybe TRBD1 (6 bases). Germline V gene data show CDR1 as SEHNR and CDR2 as FQNEAQ (reference sequence). The CDR3 contains 17 residues. The V and J ends lost 5 bases and 0 bases respectively, with 17 bases between them. This CDR3 is CASSKSGTPLSGNTIYF. In nucleotides, the CDR3 is TGTGCCAGCAGCAAGTCCGGGACACCACTCTCTGGAAACACCATATATTTT. Combining the CDR3 with reference TRBV7-9 and TRBJ1-3 gives the whole variable domain DTGVSQNPRHKITKRGQNVTFRCDPISEHNRLYWYRQTLGQGPEFLTYFQNEAQLEKSRLLSDRFSAERPKGSFSTLEIQRTEQGDSAMYLCASSKSGTPLSGNTIYFGEGSWLTVV.

This clonotype was observed at least ten times. V gene TRBV13 combines with J gene TRBJ1-2; a weak D match, TRBD1 (6 bases). CDR3 length: 16 amino acids. V gave up 2 bases and J gave up 2 bases, with 15 bases separating them. Germline V lookup: CDR1 PRHDT, CDR2 FYEKMQ (reference sequence). The CDR3 is CASSLPSQGWNYGYTF. DNA of the CDR3: TGTGCCAGCAGCTTACCGTCACAGGGTTGGAACTATGGCTACACCTTC.

This clonotype was seen many times. V gene TRBV20-1 combines with J gene TRBJ2-2; D is perhaps TRBD2 (6 bases). V was shortened by 3 bases and J by 3 bases, with 17 bases between the two germline ends. The CDR3 extends over 16 amino acids. The germline gives CDR1 DFQATT, CDR2 SNEGSKA (reference sequence). The CDR3 sequence is CSARSRGGRDTGELFF. In DNA, the CDR3 is TGCAGTGCTAGGTCGCGGGGCGGCCGTGACACCGGGGAGCTGTTTTTT.